This T cell receptor (beta chain) stems from a study of cytotoxic CD8 clonotypes in ibrutinib-treated CLL. Study summary: Of a cohort that held roughly eleven relapsed/refractory and around 15 treatment-naive patients, roughly 18 were IGHV unmutated. On average, almost 95,000 productive rearrangements and around 260,000 productive templates per sample.

Points on this clone: Its target is not known.

Researchers set a sequencing depth target of 1 in 200,000 to 1 in 1 million T cells. Assay: immunoSEQ multiplex PCR; the TCRdb copy retains only in-frame clones and omits some. The table lists 60,000 to 70,000 clones, less than 75% of them singletons, with about 15% in the top ten. The CDR3 contains 13 residues. The germline gives CDR1 MDHEN, CDR2 SYDVKM. V gave up 3 bases and J gave up 6 bases, with 12 bases separating them. Regarding the study as a whole: On treatment, the uncommon public clonotypes contracted or remained stable.

V gene TRBV28 combines with J gene TRBJ2-7; the D call may be TRBD1 or TRBD2 (6 bases each). The clonotype comes from a human donor with chronic lymphocytic leukemia. The specimen comprised PBMCs, sampled after 12 months of ibrutinib treatment. The CDR3 DNA follows: TGTGCCAGCAGTTTCTTTTCGGGGGCCGAGCAGTACTTC. It translates to CASSFFSGAEQYF.